These 21 T cell receptor beta chains originate from one sample sequenced in a study of OX40 agonist ivuxolimab in advanced cancers. Assay: immunoSEQ multiplex PCR; the TCRdb copy retains only in-frame clones and omits some. This repertoire shows 100,000 or so clones, around 96% found once; its top ten account for roughly 2%. The sequences come from CD4+ or CD8+ T cells sorted from blood, collected in a trial of the OX40 agonist ivuxolimab. These receptors were taken from an adult with an advanced solid tumor such as melanoma, head and neck, liver or kidney cancer.

The V and J genes are TRBV6-5 and TRBJ1-1; perhaps TRBD1 as D (5 bases). Germline V CDR1 and CDR2: MNHEY, SVGAGI. The V end lost 2 bases, the J end lost 7 bases, and 14 bases lay between the germline ends. CDR3 length: 14 residues. In DNA, the CDR3 is TGTGCCAGCAGTTACATCGACAGAATCGGTGAAGCTTTCTTT. Amino acids: CASSYIDRIGEAFF.

The rearrangement uses TRBV5-1 and TRBJ1-6, with D possibly TRBD1 on 6 matching bases. Germline values: CDR1 SGHRS, CDR2 YFSETQ. This CDR3 spans 15 amino acids. The ends were cut back, 4 bases at V and 10 bases at J, with 18 bases in the middle. Here the CDR3 reads CASSEEQGKNSPLHF. The CDR3 nucleotides are TGCGCCAGCAGCGAGGAACAGGGAAAGAACTCACCCCTCCACTTT. Variable domain in full (rest from reference TRBV5-1 and TRBJ1-6): KAGVTQTPRYLIKTRGQQVTLSCSPISGHRSVSWYQQTPGQGLQFLFEYFSETQRNKGNFPGRFSGRQFSNSRSEMNVSTLELGDSALYLCASSEEQGKNSPLHFGNGTRLTVT.

The chain combines TRBV5-6 with TRBJ2-7; 7 nucleotides line up with TRBD1. V was pared by 3 bases and J by 3 bases, with 9 bases of the junction left unmatched. CDR1 and CDR2 from the germline V gene are SGHDT and YYEEEE. The CDR3 has 15 amino acids. The CDR3 DNA follows: TGTGCCAGCAGCTCCGGACAGGAGATTATCTACGAGCAGTACTTC. It is translated as CASSSGQEIIYEQYF.

The chain uses TRBV28 and TRBJ2-3; a weak D match, TRBD2 (6 bases). The CDR3 contains 15 residues. Germline CDR1 MDHEN, CDR2 SYDVKM. Trimming removed 7 bases at V and 4 bases at J, with 18 bases between. The CDR3 DNA follows: TGTGCCAGCACCCCCGGCGGGATTCGAGCAGATACGCAGTATTTT. Translation gives CASTPGGIRADTQYF.

J is TRBJ2-2 and V is TRBV19; 11 positions agree with TRBD2. Germline V gene sequence: CDR1 LNHDA, CDR2 SQIVND (reference sequence). V trimming: 10 bases; J trimming: 1 base; junction bases outside the gene matches: 5. This CDR3 region has 15 residues. CDR3 region: CATAGTSGNTGELFF. The CDR3 coding sequence is TGTGCCACCGCTGGGACTAGCGGGAACACCGGGGAGCTGTTTTTT.

CDR3 bases: TGTGCCAGCAGTTTACTAGCGGAGGGACCCAATGAGCAGTTCTTC. Protein: CASSLLAEGPNEQFF. The chain employs TRBV27 and TRBJ2-1, with 7 bases aligning to TRBD2. Germline CDR1 is MNHEY and CDR2 is SMNVEV (reference sequence). With V trimmed by 2 bases and J by 6 bases, 7 bases remained unmatched. This CDR3 spans 15 amino acids.

This sequence joins TRBV7-9 and TRBJ1-5; D is unresolved. CDR1 and CDR2 from the germline V gene are SEHNR and FQNEAQ (reference sequence). V gave up 5 bases and J gave up 4 bases, with 12 bases separating them. The CDR3 is 14 amino acids. CDR3 loop: CASSEVGANQPQHF. The CDR3 DNA sequence: TGTGCCAGCAGCGAAGTCGGCGCTAATCAGCCCCAGCATTTT.

This clone was recorded once. This CDR3 is CASSQDRPEEKLFF. The CDR3 coding sequence is TGCGCCAGCAGCCAAGATAGGCCAGAGGAAAAACTGTTTTTT. This chain joins TRBV4-1 and TRBJ1-4; no clear D gene. This CDR3 contains 14 residues. Germline values: CDR1 MGHRA, CDR2 YSYEKL. Deletions cut 0 bases from V and 8 bases from J, with 10 bases between.

The chain combines TRBV9 with TRBJ1-6, with D possibly TRBD1 on 6 matching bases. V was shortened by 5 bases and J by 10 bases, with 10 bases between the two germline ends. The CDR3 is 12 amino acids. Germline V CDR1 and CDR2: SGDLS, YYNGEE. CDR3 protein: CASSGQSSPLHF. Here the CDR3 DNA reads TGTGCCAGCAGTGGACAGTCATCACCCCTCCACTTT.

This chain links TRBV9 with TRBJ1-1, with a possible D match to TRBD1 (5 bases). Trimming cost V 0 bases and J 8 bases, with 17 bases left between them. The germline V gene encodes CDR1 SGDLS and CDR2 YYNGEE. The CDR3 extends over 15 amino acids. The CDR3 DNA follows: TGTGCCAGCAGCGTAGACGTGATGGGGCGAGAAGAAGCTTTCTTT. This translates into CASSVDVMGREEAFF. Full variable domain (outside the CDR3, taken from reference TRBV9 and TRBJ1-1): DSGVTQTPKHLITATGQRVTLRCSPRSGDLSVYWYQQSLDQGLQFLIQYYNGEERAKGNILERFSAQQFPDLHSELNLSSLELGDSALYFCASSVDVMGREEAFFGQGTRLTVV.

The genes are TRBV27 and TRBJ1-1; D may be TRBD1 (6 bases). The CDR3 runs 16 residues. V gave up 4 bases and J gave up 7 bases, with 22 bases separating them. CDR1 and CDR2 from the germline V gene are MNHEY and SMNVEV (reference sequence). This CDR3 is CASSSAVRDKHLEAFF. The CDR3 nucleotides read TGTGCCAGCAGTTCTGCGGTTCGGGACAAGCACCTTGAAGCTTTCTTT.

The chain uses TRBV29-1 and TRBJ1-1, with D tentatively TRBD1 (6 bases). V lost 1 base and J lost 0, with 6 bases in between. CDR3 length: 13 residues. CDR1 SQVTM and CDR2 ANQGSEA come from the germline V gene. As DNA, the CDR3 is TGCAGCGTTGAAGGGGACATGAACACTGAAGCTTTCTTT. The encoded protein is CSVEGDMNTEAFF.

The chain has TRBV7-8 and TRBJ2-1; 14 positions match TRBD2. The CDR3 extends over 15 amino acids. Germline V gene sequence: CDR1 SGHVS, CDR2 FQNEAQ. V lost 4 bases and J lost 8; bases outside the gene matches: 4. CDR3: CASSSPGLAGDEQFF. CDR3 nucleotides: TGTGCCAGCAGCTCCCCGGGACTAGCGGGGGATGAGCAGTTCTTC.

The V call is TRBV7-9, the J call TRBJ2-5, with a weak D call TRBD2 (6 bases). The CDR3 is made up of 15 amino acids. Trimming removed 3 bases at V and 4 bases at J, with 15 bases between. The germline CDR1 and CDR2 sequences are SEHNR and FQNEAQ (reference sequence). CDR3 DNA: TGTGCCAGCAGCTTGTTCGGGGGATCGGGAGAGACCCAGTACTTC. Its protein product is CASSLFGGSGETQYF.

This clone has only a few counts. The chain carries TRBV28 and TRBJ1-5; D gene ambiguous. Trimming cost V 5 bases and J 4 bases, with 3 bases left between them. Germline-derived CDR1 and CDR2 are MDHEN and SYDVKM. The CDR3 loop spans 11 amino acids. This chain's CDR3 is CASSKNQPQHF. The CDR3 DNA reads as TGTGCCAGCAGTAAGAATCAGCCCCAGCATTTT.

This chain joins TRBV19 and TRBJ1-1; the D gene is possibly TRBD1 (6 bases). This CDR3 comprises 14 residues. The V gene's germline CDR1 is LNHDA and CDR2 SQIVND (reference sequence). V lost 8 bases, J lost 0 bases, and 13 bases lay in between. The CDR3 bases are TGTGCCAGTGAAGCAGGGGCCATGAACACTGAAGCTTTCTTT. This translates into CASEAGAMNTEAFF.

The chain joins TRBV5-4 to TRBJ2-7, with D perhaps matching TRBD2 (5 bases). The V gene lost 4 bases and the J gene lost 2 bases, with 10 bases spanning the gap. Germline V gene lookup returns CDR1 SGHNT and CDR2 YYREEE (reference sequence). The CDR3 is 13 amino acids. The CDR3 here is CASSTGITYEQYF. In DNA form, the CDR3 reads TGTGCCAGCAGCACCGGGATTACCTACGAGCAGTACTTC.

V and J are TRBV28 and TRBJ2-5; D is possibly TRBD1 or TRBD2 (5 bases each). This CDR3 comprises 14 residues. V gave up 6 bases and J gave up 4 bases, with 15 bases separating them. CDR1 and CDR2 (germline): MDHEN, SYDVKM. CDR3 sequence: CASRGVRGRETQYF. CDR3 nucleotides: TGTGCCAGCAGAGGGGTACGGGGTCGAGAGACCCAGTACTTC. Drawing the rest from reference TRBV28 and TRBJ2-5, the complete variable domain is DVKVTQSSRYLVKRTGEKVFLECVQDMDHENMFWYRQDPGLGLRLIYFSYDVKMKEKGDIPEGYSVSREKKERFSLILESASTNQTSMYLCASRGVRGRETQYFGPGTRLLVL.

J is TRBJ2-7 and V is TRBV5-8; D might be TRBD1 (5 bases). The CDR3 covers 13 residues. The V gene's germline CDR1 is SGHTS and CDR2 YDEGEE. Trimming left V 2 bases short and J 0 bases short, with 6 bases between. The CDR3 loop is CASSLGVSYEQYF. CDR3 DNA sequence: TGTGCCAGCAGCTTAGGGGTCTCCTACGAGCAGTACTTC.

The sample holds a few counts of this clone. This chain links TRBV19 with TRBJ2-7; 7 positions agree with TRBD1. The CDR3 covers 15 residues. V trimming: 7 bases; J trimming: 5 bases; junction bases outside the gene matches: 14. Germline-derived CDR1 and CDR2 are LNHDA and SQIVND (reference sequence). The CDR3 DNA reads TGTGCCAGTACCCCAGGCCCCCCGACAGGGAACGAGCAGTACTTC. This codes for CASTPGPPTGNEQYF.

The genes are TRBV27 and TRBJ2-7; TRBD1 matches 7 bases. The CDR3 spans 13 residues. Per germline, CDR1 MNHEY and CDR2 SMNVEV (reference sequence). V was clipped by 6 bases and J by 3 bases; unmatched bases: 5. CDR3 DNA: TGTGCCAGCAGCCCAGGGGGATTCTACGAGCAGTACTTC. Protein sequence: CASSPGGFYEQYF.